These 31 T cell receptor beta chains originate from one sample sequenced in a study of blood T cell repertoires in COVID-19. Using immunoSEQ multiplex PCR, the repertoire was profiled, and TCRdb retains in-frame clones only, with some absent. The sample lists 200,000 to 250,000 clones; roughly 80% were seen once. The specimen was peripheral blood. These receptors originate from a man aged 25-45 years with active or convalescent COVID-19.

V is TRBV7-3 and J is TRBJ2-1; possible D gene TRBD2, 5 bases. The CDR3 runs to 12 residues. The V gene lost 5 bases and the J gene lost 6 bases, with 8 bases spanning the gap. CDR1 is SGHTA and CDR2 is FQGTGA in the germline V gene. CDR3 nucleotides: TGTGCCAGCAGCCAGAGCGGCAATGAGCAGTTCTTC. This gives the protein CASSQSGNEQFF.

CDR3 sequence (DNA): TGTGCCAGCAGTGAAGCGCTTGATCTGGGGCATGGCTACACCTTC. Protein sequence: CASSEALDLGHGYTF. The J gene is TRBJ1-2, the V gene TRBV2, with D perhaps TRBD1 (5 bases). Per germline, CDR1 SNHLY and CDR2 FYNNEI. This CDR3 has 15 amino acids. V was cut by 0 bases and J by 6 bases, with 14 bases left in between.

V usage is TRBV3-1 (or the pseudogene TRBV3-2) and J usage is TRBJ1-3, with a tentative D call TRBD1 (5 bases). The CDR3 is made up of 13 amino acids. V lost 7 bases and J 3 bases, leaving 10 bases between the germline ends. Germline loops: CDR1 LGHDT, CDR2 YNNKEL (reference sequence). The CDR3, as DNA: TGTGCCAGCATGGGGGGTAATGGAAACACCATATATTTT. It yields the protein CASMGGNGNTIYF.

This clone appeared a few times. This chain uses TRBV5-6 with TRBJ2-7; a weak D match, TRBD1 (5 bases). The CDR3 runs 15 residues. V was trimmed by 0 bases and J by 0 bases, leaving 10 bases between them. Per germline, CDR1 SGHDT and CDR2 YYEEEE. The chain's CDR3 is CASSLEGPISYEQYF. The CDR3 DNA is TGTGCCAGCAGCTTGGAGGGGCCCATCTCCTACGAGCAGTACTTC.

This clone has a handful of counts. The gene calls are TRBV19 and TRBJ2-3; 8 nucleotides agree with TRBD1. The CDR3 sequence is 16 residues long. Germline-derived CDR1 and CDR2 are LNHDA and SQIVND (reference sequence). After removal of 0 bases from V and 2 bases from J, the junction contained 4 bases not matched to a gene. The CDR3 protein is CASSIDRRGPTDTQYF. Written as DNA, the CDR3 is TGTGCCAGTAGTATAGACCGCAGGGGGCCCACAGATACGCAGTATTTT.

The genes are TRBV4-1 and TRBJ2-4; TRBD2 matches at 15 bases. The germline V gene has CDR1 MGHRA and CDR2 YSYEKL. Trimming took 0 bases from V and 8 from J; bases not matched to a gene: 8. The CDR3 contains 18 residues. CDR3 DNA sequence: TGCGCCAGCAGCCAAGATCTCGGGACTAGCGGGAGGATGGACATTCAGTACTTC. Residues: CASSQDLGTSGRMDIQYF.

The CDR3 DNA sequence: TGTGCCAGCAGCTTGTGGACAGGGGGTTCCGATGGCTACACCTTC. Translation gives CASSLWTGGSDGYTF. The rearrangement joins TRBV5-5 to TRBJ1-2; TRBD1 agrees at 10 bases. Germline trimming cut 1 base from V and 6 bases from J; bases unmatched to any gene: 6. The CDR3 contains 15 residues. Germline V gene sequence: CDR1 SGHKS, CDR2 YYEKEE (reference sequence).

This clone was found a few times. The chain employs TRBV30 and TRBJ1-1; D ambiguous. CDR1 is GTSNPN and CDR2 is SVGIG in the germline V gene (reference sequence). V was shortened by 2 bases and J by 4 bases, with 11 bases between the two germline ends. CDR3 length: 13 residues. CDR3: CAWSIPAGTEAFF. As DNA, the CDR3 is TGTGCCTGGAGTATCCCCGCCGGCACTGAAGCTTTCTTT.

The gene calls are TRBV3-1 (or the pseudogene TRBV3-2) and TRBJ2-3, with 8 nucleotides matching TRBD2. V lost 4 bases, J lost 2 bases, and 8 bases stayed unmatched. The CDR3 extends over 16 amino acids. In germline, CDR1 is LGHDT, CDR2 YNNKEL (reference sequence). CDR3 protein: CASSRSGGGYTDTQYF. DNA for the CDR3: TGTGCCAGCAGCCGGAGTGGCGGGGGGTACACAGATACGCAGTATTTT.

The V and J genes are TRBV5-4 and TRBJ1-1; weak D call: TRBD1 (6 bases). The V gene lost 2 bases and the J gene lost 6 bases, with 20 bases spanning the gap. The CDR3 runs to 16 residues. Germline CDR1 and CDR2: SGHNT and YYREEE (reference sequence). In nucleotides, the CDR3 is TGTGCCAGCAGCTTATCCAGGGGAGTGAGGTACGCTGAAGCTTTCTTT. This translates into CASSLSRGVRYAEAFF.

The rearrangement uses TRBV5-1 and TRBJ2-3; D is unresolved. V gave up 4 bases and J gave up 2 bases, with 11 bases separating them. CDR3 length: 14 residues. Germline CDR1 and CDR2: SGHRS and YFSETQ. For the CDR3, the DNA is TGCGCCAGCAGCCGAGCTCAGGCCACAGATACGCAGTATTTT. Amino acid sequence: CASSRAQATDTQYF. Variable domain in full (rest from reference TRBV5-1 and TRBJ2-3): KAGVTQTPRYLIKTRGQQVTLSCSPISGHRSVSWYQQTPGQGLQFLFEYFSETQRNKGNFPGRFSGRQFSNSRSEMNVSTLELGDSALYLCASSRAQATDTQYFGPGTRLTVL.

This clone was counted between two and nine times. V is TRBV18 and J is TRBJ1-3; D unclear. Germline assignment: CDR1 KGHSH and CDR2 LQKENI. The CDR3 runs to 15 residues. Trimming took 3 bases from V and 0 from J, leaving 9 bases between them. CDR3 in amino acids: CASSPELGSGNTIYF. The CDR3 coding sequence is TGTGCCAGCTCACCGGAGCTGGGCTCTGGAAACACCATATATTTT.

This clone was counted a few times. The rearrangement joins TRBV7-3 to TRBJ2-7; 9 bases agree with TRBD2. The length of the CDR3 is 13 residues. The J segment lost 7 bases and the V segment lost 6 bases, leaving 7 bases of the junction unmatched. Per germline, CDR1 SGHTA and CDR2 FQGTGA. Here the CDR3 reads CASSSGSSREQYF. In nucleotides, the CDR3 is TGTGCCAGCAGTAGCGGGAGCTCTAGAGAGCAGTACTTC.

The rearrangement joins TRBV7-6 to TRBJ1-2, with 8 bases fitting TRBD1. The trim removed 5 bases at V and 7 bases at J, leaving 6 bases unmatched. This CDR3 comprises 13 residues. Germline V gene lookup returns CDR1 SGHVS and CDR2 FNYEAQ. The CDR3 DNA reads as TGTGCCAGCAGCAGAGGACAGGGCGGTGGCTACACCTTC. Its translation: CASSRGQGGGYTF.

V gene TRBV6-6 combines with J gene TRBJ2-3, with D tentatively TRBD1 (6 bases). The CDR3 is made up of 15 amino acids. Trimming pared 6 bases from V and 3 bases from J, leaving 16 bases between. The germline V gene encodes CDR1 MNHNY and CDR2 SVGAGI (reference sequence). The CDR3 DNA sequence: TGTGCCAGCAGACCAGGACAGAAAAGTACAGATACGCAGTATTTT. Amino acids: CASRPGQKSTDTQYF.

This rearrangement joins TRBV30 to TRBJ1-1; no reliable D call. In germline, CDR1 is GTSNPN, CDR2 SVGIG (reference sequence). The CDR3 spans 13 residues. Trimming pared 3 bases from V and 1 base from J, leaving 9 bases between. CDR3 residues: CAWRVGTNTEAFF. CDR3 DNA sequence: TGTGCCTGGAGAGTGGGCACGAACACTGAAGCTTTCTTT.

The CDR3 loop reads CASSQFGTGQSNTGELFF. CDR3 sequence (DNA): TGTGCCAGCAGCCAATTCGGGACAGGGCAATCGAACACCGGGGAGCTGTTTTTT. The genes are TRBV14 and TRBJ2-2, with 9 bases fitting TRBD1. Per the germline V gene, CDR1 is SGHDN and CDR2 is FVKESK. This CDR3 has 18 residues. The V and J ends lost 2 bases and 0 bases, in that order; junction bases with no gene match: 7.

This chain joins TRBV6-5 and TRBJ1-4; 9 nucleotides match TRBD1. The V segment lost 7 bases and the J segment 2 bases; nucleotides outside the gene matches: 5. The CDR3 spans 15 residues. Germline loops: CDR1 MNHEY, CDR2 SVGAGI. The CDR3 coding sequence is TGTGCCAGCACCAAAGGGACAGGGACTAATGAAAAACTGTTTTTT. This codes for CASTKGTGTNEKLFF.

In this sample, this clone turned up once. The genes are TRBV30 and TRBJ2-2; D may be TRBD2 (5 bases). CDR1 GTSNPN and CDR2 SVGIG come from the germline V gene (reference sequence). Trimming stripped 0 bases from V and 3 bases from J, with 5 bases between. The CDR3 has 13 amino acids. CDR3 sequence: CAWSVLDTGELFF. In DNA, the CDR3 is TGTGCCTGGAGTGTACTAGACACCGGGGAGCTGTTTTTT.

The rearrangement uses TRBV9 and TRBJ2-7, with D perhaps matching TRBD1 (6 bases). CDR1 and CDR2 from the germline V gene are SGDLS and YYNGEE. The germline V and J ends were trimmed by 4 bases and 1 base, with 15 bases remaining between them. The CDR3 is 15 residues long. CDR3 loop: CASSPRDTRSYEQYF. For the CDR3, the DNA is TGTGCCAGCAGCCCCCGGGACACCCGTTCCTACGAGCAGTACTTC.

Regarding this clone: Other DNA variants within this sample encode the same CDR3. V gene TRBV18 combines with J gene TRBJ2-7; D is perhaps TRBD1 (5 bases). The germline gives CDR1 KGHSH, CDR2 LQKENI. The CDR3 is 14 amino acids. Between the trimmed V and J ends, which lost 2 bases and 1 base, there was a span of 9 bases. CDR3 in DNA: TGTGCCAGCTCACCAAGTACAGGTTCCTACGAGCAGTACTTC. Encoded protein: CASSPSTGSYEQYF.

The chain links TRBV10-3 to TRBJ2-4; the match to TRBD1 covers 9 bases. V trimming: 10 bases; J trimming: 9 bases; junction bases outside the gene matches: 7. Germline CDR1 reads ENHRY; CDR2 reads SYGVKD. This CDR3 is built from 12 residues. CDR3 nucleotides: TGTGCCACGAGGACAGGGGATGGCATTCAGTACTTC. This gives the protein CATRTGDGIQYF.

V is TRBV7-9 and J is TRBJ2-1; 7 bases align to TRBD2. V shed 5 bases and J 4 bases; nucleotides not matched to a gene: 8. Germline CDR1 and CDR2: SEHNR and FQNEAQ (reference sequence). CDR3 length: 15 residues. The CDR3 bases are TGTGCCAGCAGCCGATCCGGGGGGAGTTACAATGAGCAGTTCTTC. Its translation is CASSRSGGSYNEQFF.

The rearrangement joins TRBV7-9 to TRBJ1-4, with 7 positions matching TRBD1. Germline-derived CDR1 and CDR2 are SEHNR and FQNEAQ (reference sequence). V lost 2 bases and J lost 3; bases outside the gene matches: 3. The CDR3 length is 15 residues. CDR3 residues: CASSLFGQANEKLFF. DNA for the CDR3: TGTGCCAGCAGCTTATTTGGACAGGCTAATGAAAAACTGTTTTTT.

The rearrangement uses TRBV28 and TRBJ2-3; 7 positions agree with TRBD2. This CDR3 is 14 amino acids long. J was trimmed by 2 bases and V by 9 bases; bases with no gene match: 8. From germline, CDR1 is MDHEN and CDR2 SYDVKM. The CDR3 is CASGLGPYTDTQYF. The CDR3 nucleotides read TGTGCCAGTGGACTAGGACCATACACAGATACGCAGTATTTT. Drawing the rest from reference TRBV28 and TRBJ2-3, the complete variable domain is DVKVTQSSRYLVKRTGEKVFLECVQDMDHENMFWYRQDPGLGLRLIYFSYDVKMKEKGDIPEGYSVSREKKERFSLILESASTNQTSMYLCASGLGPYTDTQYFGPGTRLTVL.

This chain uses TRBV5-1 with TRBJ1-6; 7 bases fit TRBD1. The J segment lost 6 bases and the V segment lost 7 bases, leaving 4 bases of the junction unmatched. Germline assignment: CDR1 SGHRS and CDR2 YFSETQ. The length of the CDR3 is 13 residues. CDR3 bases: TGCGCCAGCGGAGGGACAGTTAATTCACCCCTCCACTTT. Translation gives CASGGTVNSPLHF. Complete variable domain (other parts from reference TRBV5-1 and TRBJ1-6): KAGVTQTPRYLIKTRGQQVTLSCSPISGHRSVSWYQQTPGQGLQFLFEYFSETQRNKGNFPGRFSGRQFSNSRSEMNVSTLELGDSALYLCASGGTVNSPLHFGNGTRLTVT.

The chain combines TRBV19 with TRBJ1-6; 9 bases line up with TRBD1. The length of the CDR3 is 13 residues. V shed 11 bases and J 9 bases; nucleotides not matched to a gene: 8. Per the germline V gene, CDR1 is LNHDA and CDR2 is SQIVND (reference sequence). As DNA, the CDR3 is TGTGCCGTAGGGGGACAGGGCGGTTCACCCCTCCACTTT. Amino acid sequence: CAVGGQGGSPLHF.

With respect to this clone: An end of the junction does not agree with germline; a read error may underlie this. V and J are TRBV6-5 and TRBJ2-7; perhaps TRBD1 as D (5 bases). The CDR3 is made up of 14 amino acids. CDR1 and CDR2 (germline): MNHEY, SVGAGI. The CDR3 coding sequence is TGTGCCAGCGGTTATGACAGAAGTTCCTACGAGCAGTACTTC. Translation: CASGYDRSSYEQYF.

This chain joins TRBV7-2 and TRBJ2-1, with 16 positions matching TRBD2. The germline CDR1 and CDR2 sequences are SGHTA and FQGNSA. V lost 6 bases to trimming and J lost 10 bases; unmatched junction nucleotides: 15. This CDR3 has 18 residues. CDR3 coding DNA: TGTGCCAGCAGACCAGGGACTAGCGGGGGGGCCCACGCAGGGGAGCAGTTCTTC. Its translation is CASRPGTSGGAHAGEQFF.

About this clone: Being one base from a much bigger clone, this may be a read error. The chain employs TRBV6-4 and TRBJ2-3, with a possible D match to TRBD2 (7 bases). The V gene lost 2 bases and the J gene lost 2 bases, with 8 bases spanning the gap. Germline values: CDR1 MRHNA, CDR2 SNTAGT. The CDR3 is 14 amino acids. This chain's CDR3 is CASSDGGATDTQYF. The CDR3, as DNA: TGTGCCAGCAGTGACGGGGGGGCCACAGATACGCAGTATTTT.

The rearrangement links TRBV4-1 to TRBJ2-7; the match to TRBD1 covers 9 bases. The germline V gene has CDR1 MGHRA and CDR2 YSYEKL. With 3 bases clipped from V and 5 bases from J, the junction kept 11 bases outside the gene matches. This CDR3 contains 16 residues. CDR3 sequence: CASSHEVLDRGDEQYF. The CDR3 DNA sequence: TGCGCCAGCAGCCATGAGGTTTTAGACAGGGGGGACGAGCAGTACTTC.